The 27 T cell receptor beta chains listed next were all sequenced from one sample in a study of T cell responses to AZD1222 COVID-19 vaccine (dated by TCRdb to the early 2020s). In the paper's terms, the time point label means: baseline before first vaccination. Library preparation was by the immunoSEQ multiplex PCR assay. The table comes from immuneACCESS by way of TCRdb, which keeps in-frame sequences with V and J called. Part of the clones is missing from these tables; in studies checked, under half for an unresolved V gene and the rest for unknown reasons. This sample gives roughly 160,000 clones in total; about 92% of them show up just once. The ten most abundant clones make up around 0.9% of the sample. Sample: peripheral blood, taken on day 0 of AZD1222 vaccination. The source of these receptors is an adult in good health.

V and J are TRBV5-6 and TRBJ2-3; D is uncertain. CDR1 is SGHDT, CDR2 YYEEEE, per germline. CDR3 length: 12 residues. V lost 4 bases and J lost 0, with 3 bases in between. CDR3 sequence reads: CASSQSTDTQYF. DNA for the CDR3: TGTGCCAGCAGCCAAAGCACAGATACGCAGTATTTT.

The chain has TRBV9 and TRBJ1-3; D remains ambiguous. The germline gives CDR1 SGDLS, CDR2 YYNGEE. V shed 4 bases and J shed 2 bases, with 10 bases lying between them. This CDR3 spans 14 amino acids. Written as DNA, the CDR3 is TGTGCCAGCAGCCTCCCGGGAACTGGAAACACCATATATTTT. Translation: CASSLPGTGNTIYF.

This clone was detected once. The genes are TRBV5-4 and TRBJ2-3, with 7 bases matching TRBD1. V was clipped by 1 base and J by 1 base; unmatched bases: 12. Germline V gene data show CDR1 as SGHNT and CDR2 as YYREEE (reference sequence). CDR3 length: 18 residues. DNA of the CDR3: TGTGCCAGCAGCTTGAAAGGGGGCGGCGTCATGGGCACAGATACGCAGTATTTT. It is translated as CASSLKGGGVMGTDTQYF.

The chain employs TRBV25-1 and TRBJ1-2; 7 bases agree with TRBD1. The length of the CDR3 is 14 residues. CDR1 and CDR2 from the germline V gene are MGHDK and SYGVNS. Trimming removed 5 bases from V and 2 bases from J; junction bases left unmatched: 5. CDR3: CASSLPTGNYGYTF. CDR3 DNA sequence: TGTGCCAGCAGTCTCCCGACAGGGAACTATGGCTACACCTTC.

The chain has TRBV9 and TRBJ1-2; 12 bases are a match to TRBD1. Germline CDR1 is SGDLS and CDR2 is YYNGEE. With 3 bases clipped from V and 8 bases from J, the junction kept 11 bases outside the gene matches. The CDR3 consists of 16 residues. CDR3 coding DNA: TGTGCCAGCAGCGCCTCCCCCGGGACAGGGGGCCGCGGCTACACCTTC. It codes for CASSASPGTGGRGYTF.

As concerns this clone: Other DNA variants within this sample encode the same CDR3. The gene calls are TRBV3-1 (or the pseudogene TRBV3-2) and TRBJ1-1; 9 nucleotides line up with TRBD1. The CDR3 has 14 amino acids. The trim removed 4 bases at V and 3 bases at J, leaving 3 bases unmatched. The germline V gene encodes CDR1 LGHDT and CDR2 YNNKEL (reference sequence). The CDR3 is CASSRRDRDTEAFF. CDR3 sequence (DNA): TGTGCCAGCAGCCGACGGGACAGGGACACTGAAGCTTTCTTT.

The rearrangement joins TRBV4-1 to TRBJ2-1, with 16 bases identical to TRBD2. V lost 4 bases, J lost 5 bases, and 11 bases stayed unmatched. Germline V CDR1 and CDR2: MGHRA, YSYEKL. The length of the CDR3 is 19 residues. The CDR3 nucleotides read TGCGCCAGCAGCCTTGGCCCGGGACTAGCGGGGGGGCTAGACAATGAGCAGTTCTTC. Protein product: CASSLGPGLAGGLDNEQFF.

This chain links TRBV14 with TRBJ1-6; a weak D match, TRBD1 (5 bases). V was clipped by 0 bases and J by 6 bases, with 15 bases between them. CDR1 and CDR2 from the germline V gene are SGHDN and FVKESK. The CDR3 runs to 17 residues. The CDR3 coding sequence is TGTGCCAGCAGCCAAGATGGGAGGGGTTGGACTAATTCACCCCTCCACTTT. It is translated as CASSQDGRGWTNSPLHF.

The gene calls are TRBV4-1 and TRBJ1-3; D is undetermined. CDR3 length: 17 residues. V shed 1 base and J shed 0 bases, with 13 bases lying between them. Germline CDR1 reads MGHRA; CDR2 reads YSYEKL. The CDR3 loop is CASSQGPLALSGNTIYF. Written as DNA, the CDR3 is TGCGCCAGCAGCCAAGGCCCACTAGCTCTCTCTGGAAACACCATATATTTT.

The chain combines TRBV21-1 with TRBJ1-5; TRBD1 was called by the table and not checked on the DNA. TRBV21-1 is given as a pseudogene. This CDR3 has 18 amino acids. In nucleotides, the CDR3 is TGTGCCAGCAGCAAAGATAGGGGGTCGGGACACACCAATCAGCCCCAGCATTTT. Protein product: CASSKDRGSGHTNQPQHF.

V and J are TRBV6-5 and TRBJ2-1, with 10 bases that match TRBD1. Trimming at V came to 7 bases and at J to 8 bases, leaving 11 bases not matched to a gene. Germline V CDR1 and CDR2: MNHEY, SVGAGI. CDR3 length equals 15 residues. CDR3 sequence: CASTIGTGVLYEQFF. In DNA, the CDR3 is TGTGCCAGCACTATCGGGACAGGGGTATTATATGAGCAGTTCTTC.

The rearrangement joins TRBV14 to TRBJ1-2, with a tentative D call TRBD1 (6 bases). CDR1 is SGHDN and CDR2 is FVKESK in the germline V gene. This CDR3 region has 15 residues. V lost 2 bases to trimming and J lost 4 bases, with 14 bases between them. CDR3 residues: CASSQMPGAPYGYTF. CDR3 bases: TGTGCCAGCAGCCAAATGCCAGGGGCCCCCTATGGCTACACCTTC. The whole variable domain, remainder taken from reference TRBV14 and TRBJ1-2, is EAGVTQFPSHSVIEKGQTVTLRCDPISGHDNLYWYRRVMGKEIKFLLHFVKESKQDESGMPNNRFLAERTGGTYSTLKVQPAELEDSGVYFCASSQMPGAPYGYTFGSGTRLTVV.

The genes are TRBV5-1 and TRBJ1-1, with 9 nucleotides matching TRBD1. The germline gives CDR1 SGHRS, CDR2 YFSETQ. J gave up 6 bases and V 4 bases, and 7 bases lay outside the gene matches. The CDR3 extends over 14 amino acids. CDR3 coding DNA: TGCGCCAGCAGCACGCTGGACAGGGGATCTGAAGCTTTCTTT. Its translation: CASSTLDRGSEAFF.

This clone appeared once. The chain joins TRBV20-1 to TRBJ2-2; the D call may be TRBD1 or TRBD2 (6 bases each). Deletions cut 3 bases from V and 4 bases from J, with 18 bases between. CDR3 length equals 16 residues. Germline assignment: CDR1 DFQATT and CDR2 SNEGSKA (reference sequence). The CDR3 DNA is TGCAGTGCTAGTTCGGTGGAGGGGGTTCGCACCGGGGAGCTGTTTTTT. Amino acids: CSASSVEGVRTGELFF.

CDR3 sequence reads: CASSLDGTDPRKVQETQYF. The CDR3 DNA reads as TGTGCCAGCAGTTTGGACGGTACGGATCCGCGAAAAGTCCAAGAGACCCAGTACTTC. The rearrangement joins TRBV6-2 or TRBV6-3 to TRBJ2-5; D remains ambiguous. The germline CDR1 and CDR2 sequences are MNHEY and SVGEGT. V lost 4 bases and J 1 base, leaving 25 bases between the germline ends. This CDR3 is 19 amino acids long.

The chain uses TRBV30 and TRBJ1-1; perhaps TRBD1 as D (6 bases). Germline assignment: CDR1 GTSNPN and CDR2 SVGIG (reference sequence). V was shortened by 3 bases and J by 5 bases, with 13 bases between the two germline ends. The CDR3 covers 13 residues. As DNA, the CDR3 is TGTGCCTGGAGGGCCGAGGGGGGAACTGAAGCTTTCTTT. Protein: CAWRAEGGTEAFF.

The chain has TRBV5-1 and TRBJ2-2; possible D gene TRBD1, 5 bases. The CDR3 runs to 15 residues. Germline CDR1 is SGHRS and CDR2 is YFSETQ. Deletions cut 2 bases from V and 7 bases from J, with 15 bases between. The CDR3 DNA sequence: TGCGCCAGCAGCTTTTATTCCAGGGTTGGCGGGGAGCTGTTTTTT. Protein product: CASSFYSRVGGELFF.

This clone occurred once. This same CDR3 is encoded by further DNA sequences in the sample. This chain connects TRBV6-1 to TRBJ2-5; no firm D call. Germline V lookup: CDR1 MNHNS, CDR2 SASEGT. V was trimmed by 0 bases and J by 1 base, leaving 6 bases between them. The CDR3 extends over 14 amino acids. The CDR3 DNA reads TGTGCCAGCAGTGAAGCCCAGGTCCAAGAGACCCAGTACTTC. Its protein product is CASSEAQVQETQYF.

The gene calls are TRBV9 and TRBJ1-5; 7 positions match TRBD1. Germline V gene sequence: CDR1 SGDLS, CDR2 YYNGEE. V dropped 3 bases and J dropped 6; count of bases not matched to a gene: 6. The CDR3 is 14 residues long. For the CDR3, the DNA is TGTGCCAGCAGCGCTCAGGGGGGCGGTCAGCCCCAGCATTTT. Translating gives CASSAQGGGQPQHF. The entire variable domain, with the rest obtained from reference TRBV9 and TRBJ1-5, is as follows: DSGVTQTPKHLITATGQRVTLRCSPRSGDLSVYWYQQSLDQGLQFLIQYYNGEERAKGNILERFSAQQFPDLHSELNLSSLELGDSALYFCASSAQGGGQPQHFGDGTRLSIL.

The chain joins TRBV6-5 to TRBJ1-1; 7 bases align to TRBD1. Germline-derived CDR1 and CDR2 are MNHEY and SVGAGI. This CDR3 has 15 amino acids. Trimming took 0 bases from V and 5 from J; bases not matched to a gene: 6. The CDR3 here is CASSYSNRGETEAFF. The CDR3 region has the DNA TGTGCCAGCAGTTACTCGAACAGGGGCGAAACTGAAGCTTTCTTT.

The chain has TRBV2 and TRBJ2-7; tentatively, D is TRBD1 (5 bases). Germline V gene lookup returns CDR1 SNHLY and CDR2 FYNNEI. The CDR3 length is 15 residues. Trimming pared 2 bases from V and 2 bases from J, leaving 13 bases between. The CDR3 coding sequence is TGTGCCAGCAGTGAATTTACAGGTGAGACCTACGAGCAGTACTTC. Amino acid sequence: CASSEFTGETYEQYF.

In this sample, this clone turned up once. V gene TRBV2 combines with J gene TRBJ2-5, with a possible D match to TRBD2 (5 bases). This CDR3 is built from 15 residues. Trimming took 1 base from V and 3 from J, leaving 12 bases between them. CDR1 SNHLY and CDR2 FYNNEI come from the germline V gene. The CDR3 reads CASSEGTGYEETQYF. CDR3 in DNA: TGTGCCAGCAGTGAAGGGACGGGGTACGAAGAGACCCAGTACTTC.

The rearrangement uses TRBV19 and TRBJ1-5; D gene uncertain. The ends were cut back, 5 bases at V and 1 base at J, with 3 bases in the middle. There are 12 residues in the CDR3. The germline V gene encodes CDR1 LNHDA and CDR2 SQIVND (reference sequence). Here the CDR3 DNA reads TGTGCCAGTAGTCCCAGCAATCAGCCCCAGCATTTT. This encodes CASSPSNQPQHF.

The rearrangement uses TRBV7-8 and TRBJ2-5; 10 positions match TRBD1. The CDR3 is 19 residues long. Losses at the gene ends were 5 bases for V and 4 bases for J; bases not matched to a gene: 19. Germline V CDR1 and CDR2: SGHVS, FQNEAQ. The DNA of the CDR3 is TGTGCCAGCAGCCCGCTGTCGGACAGGGGGTTTGGGGTACGAGAGACCCAGTACTTC. It specifies CASSPLSDRGFGVRETQYF.

The chain is built from TRBV5-1 and TRBJ1-2; 8 nucleotides match TRBD1. This CDR3 is 14 amino acids long. J gave up 8 bases and V 4 bases, and 10 bases lay outside the gene matches. CDR1 is SGHRS, CDR2 YFSETQ, per germline. As DNA, the CDR3 is TGCGCCAGCAGCCACCCGGACAGGGAAGGCGGCTACACCTTC. It translates to CASSHPDREGGYTF.

V and J are TRBV19 and TRBJ1-1; D remains ambiguous. The CDR3 is 18 amino acids. V lost 2 bases to trimming and J lost 2 bases, with 21 bases between them. From germline, CDR1 is LNHDA and CDR2 SQIVND (reference sequence). Here the CDR3 DNA reads TGTGCCAGTAGTATAAGAAGCCAGACCTCTCGGCTAAACACTGAAGCTTTCTTT. Amino acid sequence: CASSIRSQTSRLNTEAFF.

V and J are TRBV11-2 and TRBJ1-1; D perhaps matches TRBD1 (5 bases). The CDR3 totals 13 residues. Germline V gene data show CDR1 as SGHAT and CDR2 as FQNNGV. V lost 4 bases to trimming and J lost 4 bases, with 10 bases between them. CDR3 coding DNA: TGTGCCAGCAGCTACCGACAGCTCACTGAAGCTTTCTTT. Its protein product is CASSYRQLTEAFF.